This passage covers 9 T cell receptor beta chains from one sample sequenced in a study of shared clonotypes between healthy human individuals. Terminally differentiated effector memory CD45RA+ cells were left out of the naive CD8 fraction, which was CD45RO-negative and positively selected for CCR7. Data came from immunoSEQ multiplex PCR; TCRdb stores just in-frame clones and leaves some out. The table shows around 600,000 clones, with 98% occurring only once. Specimen: naive CD8+ T cells sorted from blood. The receptor set was obtained from a man between 25 and 39 years old in good health.

This chain links TRBV7-2 with TRBJ2-3, with unresolved D. The length of the CDR3 is 12 residues. Per germline, CDR1 SGHTA and CDR2 FQGNSA. V lost 7 bases to trimming and J lost 6 bases, with 11 bases between them. This chain's CDR3 is CASNPPMDTQYF. DNA of the CDR3: TGTGCCAGCAACCCTCCCATGGATACGCAGTATTTT.

The chain has TRBV19 and TRBJ2-7; 8 positions agree with TRBD2. The CDR3 is made up of 14 amino acids. The J segment lost 1 base and the V segment lost 8 bases, leaving 7 bases of the junction unmatched. Germline CDR1 reads LNHDA; CDR2 reads SQIVND (reference sequence). The CDR3 coding sequence is TGTGCCAGTGGGAGCGGGAGTGGTTCCTACGAGCAGTACTTC. It specifies CASGSGSGSYEQYF.

The chain couples TRBV5-1 to TRBJ2-7; no clear D gene. V lost 3 bases and J 2 bases, leaving 12 bases between the germline ends. Per the germline V gene, CDR1 is SGHRS and CDR2 is YFSETQ. This CDR3 comprises 14 residues. The CDR3 coding sequence is TGCGCCAGCAGCTCAGACGGCTCGACCTACGAGCAGTACTTC. This translates into CASSSDGSTYEQYF. The entire variable domain, with the rest obtained from reference TRBV5-1 and TRBJ2-7, is as follows: KAGVTQTPRYLIKTRGQQVTLSCSPISGHRSVSWYQQTPGQGLQFLFEYFSETQRNKGNFPGRFSGRQFSNSRSEMNVSTLELGDSALYLCASSSDGSTYEQYFGPGTRLTVT.

The V and J genes are TRBV28 and TRBJ2-1; a weak D match, TRBD1 (5 bases). CDR3 length equals 11 residues. Germline CDR1 MDHEN, CDR2 SYDVKM. V was clipped by 7 bases and J by 7 bases, with 8 bases between them. CDR3: CASIRGNEQFF. The CDR3 DNA sequence: TGTGCCAGCATAAGGGGTAATGAGCAGTTCTTC. Complete variable domain (other parts from reference TRBV28 and TRBJ2-1): DVKVTQSSRYLVKRTGEKVFLECVQDMDHENMFWYRQDPGLGLRLIYFSYDVKMKEKGDIPEGYSVSREKKERFSLILESASTNQTSMYLCASIRGNEQFFGPGTRLTVL.

V is TRBV18 and J is TRBJ2-7; D is unresolved. CDR3 length: 13 residues. With 1 base removed from V and 2 bases from J, the gap between germline ends came to 6 bases. Germline CDR1 and CDR2: KGHSH and LQKENI. The CDR3 region is CASSPLGTYEQYF. The CDR3 coding sequence is TGTGCCAGCTCACCACTGGGCACCTACGAGCAGTACTTC.

V is TRBV7-9 and J is TRBJ1-2; TRBD1 might be the D (5 bases). Germline V lookup: CDR1 SEHNR, CDR2 FQNEAQ (reference sequence). V was pared by 0 bases and J by 14 bases, with 13 bases between. The CDR3 consists of 12 residues. The CDR3 spells CASSLAAPPGTF. The CDR3 bases are TGTGCCAGCAGCTTAGCCGCGCCGCCAGGGACCTTC.

The chain's CDR3 is CASSQEYSLSLGVREQYF. The CDR3 DNA follows: TGCGCCAGCAGCCAAGAATACAGTTTGAGCTTGGGGGTGCGGGAGCAGTACTTC. The gene calls are TRBV4-1 and TRBJ2-7; D tentatively fits TRBD1 or TRBD2 (5 bases each). Germline V gene sequence: CDR1 MGHRA, CDR2 YSYEKL. The CDR3 is made up of 18 amino acids. Between the trimmed V and J ends, which lost 0 bases and 7 bases, there was a span of 25 bases.

The CDR3 DNA sequence: TGCAGCGTTGAAGACCCAGGTCGGGATACGCAGTATTTT. As protein: CSVEDPGRDTQYF. The gene calls are TRBV29-1 and TRBJ2-3, with no clear D. The CDR3 consists of 13 residues. Germline-derived CDR1 and CDR2 are SQVTM and ANQGSEA. Trimming pared 0 bases from V and 6 bases from J, leaving 10 bases between.

As concerns this clone: Other DNA sequences from this sample encode an identical CDR3 as well. V is TRBV9 and J is TRBJ2-1; the D is unclear. The CDR3 runs 13 residues. V was pared by 0 bases and J by 5 bases, with 6 bases between. Germline V gives CDR1 SGDLS, CDR2 YYNGEE. CDR3 amino acids: CASSVGGDNEQFF. The DNA of the CDR3 is TGTGCCAGCAGCGTAGGTGGGGACAATGAGCAGTTCTTC.